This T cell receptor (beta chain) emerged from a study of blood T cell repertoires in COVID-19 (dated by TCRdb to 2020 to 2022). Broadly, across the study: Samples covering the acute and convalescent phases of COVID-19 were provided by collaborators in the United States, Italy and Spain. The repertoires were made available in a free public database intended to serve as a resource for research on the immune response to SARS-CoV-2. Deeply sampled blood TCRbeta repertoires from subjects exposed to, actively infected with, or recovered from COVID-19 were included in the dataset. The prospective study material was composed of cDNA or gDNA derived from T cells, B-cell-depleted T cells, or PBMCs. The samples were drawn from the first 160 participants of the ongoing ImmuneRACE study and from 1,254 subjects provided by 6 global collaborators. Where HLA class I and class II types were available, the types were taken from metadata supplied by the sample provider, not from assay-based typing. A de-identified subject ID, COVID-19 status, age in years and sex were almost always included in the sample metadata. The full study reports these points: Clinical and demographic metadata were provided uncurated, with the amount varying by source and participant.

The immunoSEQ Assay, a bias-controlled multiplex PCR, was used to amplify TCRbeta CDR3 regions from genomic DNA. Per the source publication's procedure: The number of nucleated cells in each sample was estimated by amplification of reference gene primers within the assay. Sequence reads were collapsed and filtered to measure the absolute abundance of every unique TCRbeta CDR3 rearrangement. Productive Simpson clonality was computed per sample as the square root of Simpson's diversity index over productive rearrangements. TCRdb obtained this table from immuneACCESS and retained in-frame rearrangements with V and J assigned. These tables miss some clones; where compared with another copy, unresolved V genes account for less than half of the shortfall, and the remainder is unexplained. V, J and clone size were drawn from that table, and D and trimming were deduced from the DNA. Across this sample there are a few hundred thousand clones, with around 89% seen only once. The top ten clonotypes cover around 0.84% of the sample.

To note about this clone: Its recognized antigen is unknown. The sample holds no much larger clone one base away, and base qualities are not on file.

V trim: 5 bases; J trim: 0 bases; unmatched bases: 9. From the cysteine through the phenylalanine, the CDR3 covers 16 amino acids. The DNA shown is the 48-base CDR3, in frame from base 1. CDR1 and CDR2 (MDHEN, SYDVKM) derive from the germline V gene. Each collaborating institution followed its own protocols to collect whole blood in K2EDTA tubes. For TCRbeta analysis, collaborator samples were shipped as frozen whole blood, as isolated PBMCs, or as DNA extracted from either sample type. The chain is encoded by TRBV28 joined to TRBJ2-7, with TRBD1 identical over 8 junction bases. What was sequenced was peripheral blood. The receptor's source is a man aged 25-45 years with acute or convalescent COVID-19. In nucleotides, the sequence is TGTGCCAGCAGTACCCCGCGACAGGGGAACTCCTACGAGCAGTACTTC. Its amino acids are CASSTPRQGNSYEQYF.